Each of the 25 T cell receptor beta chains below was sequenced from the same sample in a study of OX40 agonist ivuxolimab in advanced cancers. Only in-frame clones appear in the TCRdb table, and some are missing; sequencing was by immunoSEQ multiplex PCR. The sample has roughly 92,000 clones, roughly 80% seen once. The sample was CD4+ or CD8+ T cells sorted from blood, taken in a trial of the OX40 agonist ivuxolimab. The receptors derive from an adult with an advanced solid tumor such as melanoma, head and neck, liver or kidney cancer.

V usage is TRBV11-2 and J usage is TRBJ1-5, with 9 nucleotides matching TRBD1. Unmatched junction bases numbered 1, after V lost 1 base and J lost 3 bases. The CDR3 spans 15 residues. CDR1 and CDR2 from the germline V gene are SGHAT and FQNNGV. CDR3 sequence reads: CASSLGDRDNQPQHF. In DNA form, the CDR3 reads TGTGCCAGCAGCTTAGGGGACAGGGACAATCAGCCCCAGCATTTT.

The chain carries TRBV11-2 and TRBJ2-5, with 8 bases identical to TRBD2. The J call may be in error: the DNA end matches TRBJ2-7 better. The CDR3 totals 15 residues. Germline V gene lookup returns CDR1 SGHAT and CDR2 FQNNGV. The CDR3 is CASSPERESSYEQYF. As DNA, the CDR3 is TGTGCCAGCAGCCCCGAGCGGGAGAGCTCCTACGAGCAGTACTTC.

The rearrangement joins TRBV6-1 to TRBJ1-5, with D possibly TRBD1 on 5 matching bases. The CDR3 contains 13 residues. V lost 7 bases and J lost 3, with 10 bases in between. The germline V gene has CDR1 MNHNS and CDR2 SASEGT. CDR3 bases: TGTGCCAGCATGGGGGGATACAATCAGCCCCAGCATTTT. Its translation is CASMGGYNQPQHF.

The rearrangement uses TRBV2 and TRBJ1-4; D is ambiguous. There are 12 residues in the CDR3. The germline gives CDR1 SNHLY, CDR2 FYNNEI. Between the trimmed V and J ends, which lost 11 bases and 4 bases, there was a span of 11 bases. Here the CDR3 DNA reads TGTGCCGGCGGGATCCTTAATGAAAAACTGTTTTTT. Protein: CAGGILNEKLFF. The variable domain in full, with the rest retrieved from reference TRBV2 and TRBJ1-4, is EPEVTQTPSHQVTQMGQEVILRCVPISNHLYFYWYRQILGQKVEFLVSFYNNEISEKSEIFDDQFSVERPDGSNFTLKIRSTKLEDSAMYFCAGGILNEKLFFGSGTQLSVL.

CDR3 amino acids: CASNGHMGGRPGELFF. In nucleotides, the CDR3 is TGTGCCAGCAACGGCCATATGGGAGGCCGGCCCGGGGAGCTGTTTTTT. The chain recombines TRBV7-9 with TRBJ2-2, with D tentatively TRBD2 (6 bases). The CDR3 length is 16 residues. V gave up 7 bases and J gave up 6 bases, with 21 bases separating them. Germline V lookup: CDR1 SEHNR, CDR2 FQNEAQ (reference sequence).

The CDR3 is CASSYSTGGDTQYF. The CDR3, as DNA: TGTGCCAGCAGTTACTCCACAGGAGGGGATACGCAGTATTTT. The chain recombines TRBV6-6 with TRBJ2-3, with D possibly TRBD2 on 6 matching bases. Germline-derived CDR1 and CDR2 are MNHNY and SVGAGI (reference sequence). V lost 0 bases, J lost 6 bases, and 10 bases lay in between. The CDR3 contains 14 residues.

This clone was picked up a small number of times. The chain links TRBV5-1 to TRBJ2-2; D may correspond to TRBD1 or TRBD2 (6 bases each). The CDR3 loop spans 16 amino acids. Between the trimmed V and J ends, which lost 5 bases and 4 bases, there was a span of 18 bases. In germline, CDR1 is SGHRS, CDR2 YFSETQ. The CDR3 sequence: CASRPGAQGGTGELFF. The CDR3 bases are TGCGCCAGCAGGCCGGGGGCGCAAGGGGGCACCGGGGAGCTGTTTTTT.

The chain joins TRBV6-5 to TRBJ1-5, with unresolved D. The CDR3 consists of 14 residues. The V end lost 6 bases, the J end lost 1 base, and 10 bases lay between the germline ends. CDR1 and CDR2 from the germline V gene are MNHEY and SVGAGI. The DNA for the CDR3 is TGTGCCAGCAGGCGGGGAGGAAGCAATCAGCCCCAGCATTTT. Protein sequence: CASRRGGSNQPQHF.

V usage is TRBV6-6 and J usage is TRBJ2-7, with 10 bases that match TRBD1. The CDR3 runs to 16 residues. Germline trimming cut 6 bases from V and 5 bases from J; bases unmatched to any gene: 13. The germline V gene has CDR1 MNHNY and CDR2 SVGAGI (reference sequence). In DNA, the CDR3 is TGTGCCAGCAGACCAAAATCGGGACAGGGGATGGACGAGCAGTACTTC. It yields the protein CASRPKSGQGMDEQYF.

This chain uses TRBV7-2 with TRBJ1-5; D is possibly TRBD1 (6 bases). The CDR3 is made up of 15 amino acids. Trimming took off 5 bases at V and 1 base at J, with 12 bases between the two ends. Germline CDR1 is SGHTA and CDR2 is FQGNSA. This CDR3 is CASSVLGGSNQPQHF. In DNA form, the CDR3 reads TGTGCCAGCAGCGTACTAGGGGGGAGCAATCAGCCCCAGCATTTT.

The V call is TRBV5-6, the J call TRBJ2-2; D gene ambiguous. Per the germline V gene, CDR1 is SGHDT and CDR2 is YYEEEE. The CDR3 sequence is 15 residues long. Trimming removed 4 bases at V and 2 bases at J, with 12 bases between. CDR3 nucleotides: TGTGCCAGCAGCCGTTTGAACAGAAACACCGGGGAGCTGTTTTTT. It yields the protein CASSRLNRNTGELFF.

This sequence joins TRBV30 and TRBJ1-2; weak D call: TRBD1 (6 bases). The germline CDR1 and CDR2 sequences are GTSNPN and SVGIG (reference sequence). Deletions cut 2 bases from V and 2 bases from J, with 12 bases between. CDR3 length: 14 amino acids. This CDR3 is CAWSWGALNYGYTF. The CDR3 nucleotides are TGTGCCTGGAGTTGGGGGGCCCTAAACTATGGCTACACCTTC.

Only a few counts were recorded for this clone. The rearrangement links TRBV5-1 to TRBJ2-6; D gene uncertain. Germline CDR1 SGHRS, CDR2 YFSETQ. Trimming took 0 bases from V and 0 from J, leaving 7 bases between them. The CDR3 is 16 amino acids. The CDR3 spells CASSLEGPSGANVLTF. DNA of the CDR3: TGCGCCAGCAGCTTGGAAGGGCCCTCTGGGGCCAACGTCCTGACTTTC.

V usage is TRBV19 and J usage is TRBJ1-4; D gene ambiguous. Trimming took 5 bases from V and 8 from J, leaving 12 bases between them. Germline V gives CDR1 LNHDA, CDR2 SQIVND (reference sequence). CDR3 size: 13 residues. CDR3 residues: CASSPGRMEKLFF. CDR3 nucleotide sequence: TGTGCCAGTAGTCCTGGGCGTATGGAAAAACTGTTTTTT.

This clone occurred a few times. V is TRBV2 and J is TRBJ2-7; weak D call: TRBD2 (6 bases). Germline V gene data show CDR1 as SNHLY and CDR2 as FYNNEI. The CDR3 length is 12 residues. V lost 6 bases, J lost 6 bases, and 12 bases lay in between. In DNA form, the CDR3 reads TGTGCCAGCAGGGTCGGGAGTTTCGAGCAGTACTTC. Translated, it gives CASRVGSFEQYF. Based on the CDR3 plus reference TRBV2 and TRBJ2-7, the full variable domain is EPEVTQTPSHQVTQMGQEVILRCVPISNHLYFYWYRQILGQKVEFLVSFYNNEISEKSEIFDDQFSVERPDGSNFTLKIRSTKLEDSAMYFCASRVGSFEQYFGPGTRLTVT.

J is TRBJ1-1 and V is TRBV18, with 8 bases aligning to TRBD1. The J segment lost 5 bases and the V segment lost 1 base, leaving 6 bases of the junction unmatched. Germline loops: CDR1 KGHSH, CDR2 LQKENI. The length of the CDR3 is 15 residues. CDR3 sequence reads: CASSPRTGGATEAFF. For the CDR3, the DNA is TGTGCCAGCTCACCACGAACAGGGGGGGCTACTGAAGCTTTCTTT.

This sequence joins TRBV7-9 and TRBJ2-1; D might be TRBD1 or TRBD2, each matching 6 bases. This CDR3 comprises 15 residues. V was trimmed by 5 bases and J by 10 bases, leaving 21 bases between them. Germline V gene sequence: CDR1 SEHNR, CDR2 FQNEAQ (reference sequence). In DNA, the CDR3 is TGTGCCAGCAGCCGAATGCCGGGGGCCCAAGAAGAGCAGTTCTTC. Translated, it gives CASSRMPGAQEEQFF. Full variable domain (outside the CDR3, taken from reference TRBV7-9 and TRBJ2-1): DTGVSQNPRHKITKRGQNVTFRCDPISEHNRLYWYRQTLGQGPEFLTYFQNEAQLEKSRLLSDRFSAERPKGSFSTLEIQRTEQGDSAMYLCASSRMPGAQEEQFFGPGTRLTVL.

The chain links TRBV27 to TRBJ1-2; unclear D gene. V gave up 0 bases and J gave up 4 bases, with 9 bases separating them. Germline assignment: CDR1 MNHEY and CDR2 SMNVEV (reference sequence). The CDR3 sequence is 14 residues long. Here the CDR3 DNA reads TGTGCCAGCAGTTTATCGTTGTCAGGCTATGGCTACACCTTC. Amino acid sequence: CASSLSLSGYGYTF.

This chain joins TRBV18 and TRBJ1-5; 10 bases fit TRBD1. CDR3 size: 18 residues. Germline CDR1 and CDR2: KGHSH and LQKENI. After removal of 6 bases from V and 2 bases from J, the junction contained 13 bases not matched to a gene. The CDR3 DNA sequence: TGTGCCAGCTCGCTTTCCGGGACAGGGGCATATGGCAATCAGCCCCAGCATTTT. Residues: CASSLSGTGAYGNQPQHF.

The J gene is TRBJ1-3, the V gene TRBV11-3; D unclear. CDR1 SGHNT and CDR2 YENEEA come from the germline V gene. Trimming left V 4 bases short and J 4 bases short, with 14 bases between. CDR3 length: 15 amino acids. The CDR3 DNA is TGTGCCAGCAGCTCCACAAGCAGATCCGGAAACACCATATATTTT. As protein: CASSSTSRSGNTIYF. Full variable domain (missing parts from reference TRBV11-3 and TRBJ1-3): EAGVVQSPRYKIIEKKQPVAFWCNPISGHNTLYWYLQNLGQGPELLIRYENEEAVDDSQLPKDRFSAERLKGVDSTLKIQPAELGDSAVYLCASSSTSRSGNTIYFGEGSWLTVV.

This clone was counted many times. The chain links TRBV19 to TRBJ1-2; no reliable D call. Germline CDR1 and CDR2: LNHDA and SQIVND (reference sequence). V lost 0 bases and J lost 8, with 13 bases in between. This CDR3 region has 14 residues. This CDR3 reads CASSIETNLGGYTF. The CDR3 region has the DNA TGTGCCAGTAGTATAGAGACAAATCTAGGAGGCTACACCTTC.

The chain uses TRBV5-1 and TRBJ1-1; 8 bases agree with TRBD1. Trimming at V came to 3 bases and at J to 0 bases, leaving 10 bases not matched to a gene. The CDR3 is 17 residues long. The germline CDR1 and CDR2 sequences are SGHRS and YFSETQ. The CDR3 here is CASSYIGQGYMNTEAFF. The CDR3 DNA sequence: TGCGCCAGCAGCTACATAGGACAGGGATACATGAACACTGAAGCTTTCTTT.

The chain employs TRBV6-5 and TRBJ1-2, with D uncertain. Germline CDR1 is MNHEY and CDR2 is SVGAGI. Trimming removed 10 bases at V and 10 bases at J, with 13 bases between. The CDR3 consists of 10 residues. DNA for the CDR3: TGTGCCACTTCACGTCTCGACTACACCTTC. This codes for CATSRLDYTF.

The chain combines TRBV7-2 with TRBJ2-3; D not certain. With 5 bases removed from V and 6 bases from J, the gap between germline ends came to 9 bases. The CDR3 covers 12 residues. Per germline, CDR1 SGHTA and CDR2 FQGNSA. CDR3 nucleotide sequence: TGTGCCAGCAGCCCGACATGGGATACGCAGTATTTT. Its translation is CASSPTWDTQYF.

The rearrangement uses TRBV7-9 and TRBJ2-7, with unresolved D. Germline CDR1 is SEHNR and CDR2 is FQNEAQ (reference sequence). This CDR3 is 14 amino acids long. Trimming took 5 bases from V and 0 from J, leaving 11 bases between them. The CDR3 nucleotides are TGTGCCAGCAGCCGCGAGTCATCCTCCTACGAGCAGTACTTC. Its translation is CASSRESSSYEQYF.